This T cell receptor (beta chain) was recovered during a study of T cells after yellow fever vaccination. TCRdb fed the 5' RACE reads into MiXCR, producing one record per CDR3 protein. The data contain 300,000 to 400,000 distinct CDR3 sequences, about an eighth of them seen just once; the ten biggest clones take up about 3%. The CDR3 has 15 residues. The germline gives CDR1 MNHNY, CDR2 SVGAGI (reference sequence). The V and J ends lost 0 bases and 2 bases respectively, with 10 bases between them. This clonotype has ten or more counts. The sequence was obtained from a man between 18 and 29 years old who received the YFV17D yellow fever vaccine. The specimen comprised CD4+ T cells sorted from PBMCs, sampled 15 days after the yellow fever booster vaccination. V usage is TRBV6-6 and J usage is TRBJ2-5, with D hard to call. CDR3 loop: CASSYSRAAQETQYF. CDR3 nucleotide sequence: TGTGCCAGCAGTTACTCTCGGGCCGCGCAAGAGACCCAGTACTTC.